This T cell receptor beta chain is drawn from a study of monozygotic twins with inflammatory bowel disease. Regarding the study as a whole: There was no way to distinguish the different T cell subtypes.

Researchers used approximately 3,500 ng of total RNA for each TCR library. TCRdb re-called the 5' RACE reads and catalogs CDR3 proteins one per entry, DNA excluded. The sample has about 300,000 distinct CDR3 sequences. The germline V gene has CDR1 MNHEY and CDR2 SVGAGI. The length of the CDR3 is 13 residues. With respect to this clonotype: Its cognate antigen is unknown.

The V call is TRBV6-5, the J call TRBJ1-5; TCRdb picks TRBD1, but there is no DNA to check that call. The source material was blood. This clonotype was sampled from a human donor with ulcerative colitis or Crohn's disease, or a healthy co-twin of an affected twin (not recorded which). This chain's CDR3 is CASSIGQDQPQHF.